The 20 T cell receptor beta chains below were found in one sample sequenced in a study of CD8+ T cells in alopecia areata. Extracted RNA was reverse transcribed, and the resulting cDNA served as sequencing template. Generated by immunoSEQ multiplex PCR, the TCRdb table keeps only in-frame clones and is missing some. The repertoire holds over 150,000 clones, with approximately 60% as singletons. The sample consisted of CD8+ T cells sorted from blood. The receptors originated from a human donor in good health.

The CDR3 DNA is TGTGCCAGCACACAGGGGAACTATGGCTACACCTTC. Amino acid sequence: CASTQGNYGYTF. This chain links TRBV19 with TRBJ1-2, with 7 bases identical to TRBD1. V lost 9 bases to trimming and J lost 2 bases; unmatched junction nucleotides: 3. The germline V gene encodes CDR1 LNHDA and CDR2 SQIVND (reference sequence). The CDR3 is 12 residues long.

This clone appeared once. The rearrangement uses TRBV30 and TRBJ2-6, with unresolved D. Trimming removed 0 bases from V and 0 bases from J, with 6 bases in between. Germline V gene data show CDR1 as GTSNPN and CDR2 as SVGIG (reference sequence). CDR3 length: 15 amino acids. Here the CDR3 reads CAWSVESSGANVLTF. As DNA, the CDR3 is TGTGCCTGGAGTGTCGAGAGCTCTGGGGCCAACGTCCTGACTTTC.

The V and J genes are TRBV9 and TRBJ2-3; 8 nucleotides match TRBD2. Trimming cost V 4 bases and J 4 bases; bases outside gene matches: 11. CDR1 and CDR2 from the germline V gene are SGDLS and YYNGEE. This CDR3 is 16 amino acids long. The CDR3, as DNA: TGTGCCAGCAGCTTACGGGGGGGGCCCTCCCCAGATACGCAGTATTTT. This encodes CASSLRGGPSPDTQYF.

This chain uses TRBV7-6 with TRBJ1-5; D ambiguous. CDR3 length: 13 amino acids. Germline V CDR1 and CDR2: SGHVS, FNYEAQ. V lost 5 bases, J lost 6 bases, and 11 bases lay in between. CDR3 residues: CASSLSPSQPQHF. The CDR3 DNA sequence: TGTGCCAGCAGCCTAAGTCCGTCTCAGCCCCAGCATTTT.

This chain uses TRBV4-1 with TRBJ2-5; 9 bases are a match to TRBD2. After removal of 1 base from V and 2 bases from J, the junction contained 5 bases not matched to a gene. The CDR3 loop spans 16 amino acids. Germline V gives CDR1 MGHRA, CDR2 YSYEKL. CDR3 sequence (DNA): TGCGCCAGCAGCCAAGGGACTAGCGTGTTACAAGAGACCCAGTACTTC. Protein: CASSQGTSVLQETQYF.

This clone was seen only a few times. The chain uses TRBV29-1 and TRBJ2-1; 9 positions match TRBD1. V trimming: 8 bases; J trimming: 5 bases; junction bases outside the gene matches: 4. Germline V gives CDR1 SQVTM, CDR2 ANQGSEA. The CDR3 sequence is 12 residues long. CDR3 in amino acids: CSPWTGDNEQFF. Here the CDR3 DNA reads TGCAGCCCCTGGACAGGGGACAATGAGCAGTTCTTC.

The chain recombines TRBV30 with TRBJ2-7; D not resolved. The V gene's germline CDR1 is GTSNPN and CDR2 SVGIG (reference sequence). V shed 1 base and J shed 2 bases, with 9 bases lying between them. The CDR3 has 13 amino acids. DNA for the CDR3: TGTGCCTGGAGTGCCAGCCCTGCCTACGAGCAGTACTTC. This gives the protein CAWSASPAYEQYF. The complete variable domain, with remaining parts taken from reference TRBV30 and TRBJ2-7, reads SQTIHQWPATLVQPVGSPLSLECTVEGTSNPNLYWYRQAAGRGLQLLFYSVGIGQISSEVPQNLSASRPQDRQFILSSKKLLLSDSGFYLCAWSASPAYEQYFGPGTRLTVT.

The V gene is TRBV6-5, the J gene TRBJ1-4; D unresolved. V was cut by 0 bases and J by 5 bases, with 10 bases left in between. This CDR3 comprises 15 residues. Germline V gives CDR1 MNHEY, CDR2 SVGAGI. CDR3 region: CASSYSGNPNEKLFF. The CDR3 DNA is TGTGCCAGCAGTTACTCAGGGAACCCGAATGAAAAACTGTTTTTT.

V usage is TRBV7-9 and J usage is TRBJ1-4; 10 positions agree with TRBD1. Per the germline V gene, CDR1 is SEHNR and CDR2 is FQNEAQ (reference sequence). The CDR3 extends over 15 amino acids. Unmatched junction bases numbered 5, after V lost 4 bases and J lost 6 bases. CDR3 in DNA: TGTGCCAGCAGCTCGACAGGGGGCGGTCATGAAAAACTGTTTTTT. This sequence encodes CASSSTGGGHEKLFF. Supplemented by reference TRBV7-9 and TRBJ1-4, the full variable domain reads DTGVSQNPRHKITKRGQNVTFRCDPISEHNRLYWYRQTLGQGPEFLTYFQNEAQLEKSRLLSDRFSAERPKGSFSTLEIQRTEQGDSAMYLCASSSTGGGHEKLFFGSGTQLSVL.

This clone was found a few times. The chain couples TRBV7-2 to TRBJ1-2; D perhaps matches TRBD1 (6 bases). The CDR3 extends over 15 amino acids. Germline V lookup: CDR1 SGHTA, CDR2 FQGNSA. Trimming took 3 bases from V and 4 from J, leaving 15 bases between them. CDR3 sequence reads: CASSFRRGGAYGYTF. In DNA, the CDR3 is TGTGCCAGCAGCTTTAGGAGGGGGGGCGCCTATGGCTACACCTTC.

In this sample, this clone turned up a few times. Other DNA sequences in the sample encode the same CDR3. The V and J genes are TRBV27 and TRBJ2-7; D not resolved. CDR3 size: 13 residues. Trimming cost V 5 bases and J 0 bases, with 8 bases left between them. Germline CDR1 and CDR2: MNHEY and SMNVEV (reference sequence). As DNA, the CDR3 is TGTGCCAGCAGTCTCCGAGGCTCCTACGAGCAGTACTTC. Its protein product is CASSLRGSYEQYF.

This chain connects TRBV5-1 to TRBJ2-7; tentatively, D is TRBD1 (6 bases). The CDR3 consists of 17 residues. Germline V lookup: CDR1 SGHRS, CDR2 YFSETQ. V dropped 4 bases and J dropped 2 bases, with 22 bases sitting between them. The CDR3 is CASSPPPPRQGPYEQYF. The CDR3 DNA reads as TGCGCCAGCAGCCCCCCACCCCCCCGCCAGGGGCCCTACGAGCAGTACTTC.

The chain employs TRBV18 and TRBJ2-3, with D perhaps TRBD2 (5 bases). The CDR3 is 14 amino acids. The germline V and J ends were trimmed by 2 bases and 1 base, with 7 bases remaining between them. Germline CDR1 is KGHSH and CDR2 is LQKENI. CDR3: CASSPSRGTDTQYF. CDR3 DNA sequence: TGTGCCAGCTCACCATCGAGGGGCACAGATACGCAGTATTTT.

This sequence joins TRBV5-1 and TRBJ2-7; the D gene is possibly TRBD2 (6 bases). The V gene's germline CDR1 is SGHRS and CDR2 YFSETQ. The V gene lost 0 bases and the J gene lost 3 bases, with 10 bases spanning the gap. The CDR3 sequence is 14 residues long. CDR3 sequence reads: CASSLAMEGYEQYF. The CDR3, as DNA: TGCGCCAGCAGCTTGGCCATGGAGGGCTACGAGCAGTACTTC. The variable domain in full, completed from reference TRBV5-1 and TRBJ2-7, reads KAGVTQTPRYLIKTRGQQVTLSCSPISGHRSVSWYQQTPGQGLQFLFEYFSETQRNKGNFPGRFSGRQFSNSRSEMNVSTLELGDSALYLCASSLAMEGYEQYFGPGTRLTVT.

CDR3 nucleotides: TGTGCCAGCGATGGAGGATCGGGAACGGAGTACTTC. It encodes CASDGGSGTEYF. The rearrangement links TRBV6-1 to TRBJ2-7, with a weak D call TRBD2 (5 bases). CDR1 is MNHNS, CDR2 SASEGT, per germline. Trimming took off 8 bases at V and 11 bases at J, with 19 bases between the two ends. The CDR3 length is 12 residues.

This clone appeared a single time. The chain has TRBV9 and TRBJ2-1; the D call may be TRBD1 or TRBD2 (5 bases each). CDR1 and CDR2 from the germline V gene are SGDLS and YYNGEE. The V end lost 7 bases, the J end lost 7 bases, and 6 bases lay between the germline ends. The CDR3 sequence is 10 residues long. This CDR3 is CASEGNEQFF. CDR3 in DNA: TGTGCCAGCGAGGGGAATGAGCAGTTCTTC. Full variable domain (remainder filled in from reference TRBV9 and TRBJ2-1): DSGVTQTPKHLITATGQRVTLRCSPRSGDLSVYWYQQSLDQGLQFLIQYYNGEERAKGNILERFSAQQFPDLHSELNLSSLELGDSALYFCASEGNEQFFGPGTRLTVL.

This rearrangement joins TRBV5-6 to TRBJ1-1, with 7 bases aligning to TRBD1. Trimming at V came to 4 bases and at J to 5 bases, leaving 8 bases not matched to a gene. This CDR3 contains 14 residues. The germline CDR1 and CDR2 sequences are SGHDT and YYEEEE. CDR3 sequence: CASSLETGMTEAFF. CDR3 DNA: TGTGCCAGCAGCCTCGAGACAGGGATGACTGAAGCTTTCTTT.

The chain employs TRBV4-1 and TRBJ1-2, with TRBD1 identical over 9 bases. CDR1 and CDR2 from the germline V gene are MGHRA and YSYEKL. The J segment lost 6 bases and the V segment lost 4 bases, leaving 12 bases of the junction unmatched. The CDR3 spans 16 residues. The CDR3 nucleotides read TGCGCCAGCAGCCGATTTGCCGGGACAGGGAAGGATGGCTACACCTTC. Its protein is CASSRFAGTGKDGYTF.

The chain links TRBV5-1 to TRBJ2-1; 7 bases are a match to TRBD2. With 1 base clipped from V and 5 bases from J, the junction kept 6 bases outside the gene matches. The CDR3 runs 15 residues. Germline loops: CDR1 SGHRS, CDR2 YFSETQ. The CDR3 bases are TGCGCCAGCAGCTTGACGGGCGGGGGTAACAATGAGCAGTTCTTC. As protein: CASSLTGGGNNEQFF.

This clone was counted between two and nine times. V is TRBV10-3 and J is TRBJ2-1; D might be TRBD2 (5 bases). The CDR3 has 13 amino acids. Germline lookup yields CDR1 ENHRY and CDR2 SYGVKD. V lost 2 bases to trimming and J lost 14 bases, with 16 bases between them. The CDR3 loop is CAISELWRFGEFF. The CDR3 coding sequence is TGTGCCATCAGTGAGCTCTGGCGGTTCGGGGAGTTCTTC.